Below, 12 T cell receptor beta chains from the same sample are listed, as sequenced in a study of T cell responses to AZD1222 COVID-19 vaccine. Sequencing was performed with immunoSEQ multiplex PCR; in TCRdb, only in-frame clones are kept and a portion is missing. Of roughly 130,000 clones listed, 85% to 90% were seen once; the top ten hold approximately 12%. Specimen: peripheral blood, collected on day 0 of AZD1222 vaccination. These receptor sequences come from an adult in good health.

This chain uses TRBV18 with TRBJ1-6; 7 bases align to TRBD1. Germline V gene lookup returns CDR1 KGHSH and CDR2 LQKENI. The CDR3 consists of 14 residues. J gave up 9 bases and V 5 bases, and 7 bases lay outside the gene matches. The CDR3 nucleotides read TGTGCCAGCTCAGATGGGACAGAGATTTCACCCCTCCACTTT. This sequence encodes CASSDGTEISPLHF.

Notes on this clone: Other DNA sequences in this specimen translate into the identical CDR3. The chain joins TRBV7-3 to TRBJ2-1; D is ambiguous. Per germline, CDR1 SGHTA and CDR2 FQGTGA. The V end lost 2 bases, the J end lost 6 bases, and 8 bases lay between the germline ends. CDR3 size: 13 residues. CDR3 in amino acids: CASSLDGSNEQFF. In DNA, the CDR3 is TGTGCCAGCAGCTTAGACGGTAGCAATGAGCAGTTCTTC. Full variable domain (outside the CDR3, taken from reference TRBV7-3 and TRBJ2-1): GAGVSQTPSNKVTEKGKYVELRCDPISGHTALYWYRQSLGQGPEFLIYFQGTGAADDSGLPNDRFFAVRPEGSVSTLKIQRTERGDSAVYLCASSLDGSNEQFFGPGTRLTVL.

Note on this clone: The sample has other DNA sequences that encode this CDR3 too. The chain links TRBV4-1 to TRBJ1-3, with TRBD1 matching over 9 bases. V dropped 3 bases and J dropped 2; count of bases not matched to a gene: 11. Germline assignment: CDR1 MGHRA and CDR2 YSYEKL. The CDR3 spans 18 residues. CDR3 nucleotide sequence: TGCGCCAGCAGCCAGGATTACAGGGGGCCTAGCGCTGGAAACACCATATATTTT. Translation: CASSQDYRGPSAGNTIYF.

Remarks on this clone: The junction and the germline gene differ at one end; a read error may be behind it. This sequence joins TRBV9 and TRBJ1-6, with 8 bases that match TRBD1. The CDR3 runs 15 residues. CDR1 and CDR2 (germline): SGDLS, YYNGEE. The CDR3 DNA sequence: TGTGCCAGCAGCGTAACAGGGGGTAATAATTCACCTCTCCACTTT. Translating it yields CASSVTGGNNSPLHF.

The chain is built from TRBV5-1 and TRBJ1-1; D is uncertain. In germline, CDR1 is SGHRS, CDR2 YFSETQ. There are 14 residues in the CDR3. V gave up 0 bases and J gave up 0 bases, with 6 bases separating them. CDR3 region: CASSLDGLNTEAFF. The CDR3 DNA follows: TGCGCCAGCAGCTTGGATGGACTGAACACTGAAGCTTTCTTT.

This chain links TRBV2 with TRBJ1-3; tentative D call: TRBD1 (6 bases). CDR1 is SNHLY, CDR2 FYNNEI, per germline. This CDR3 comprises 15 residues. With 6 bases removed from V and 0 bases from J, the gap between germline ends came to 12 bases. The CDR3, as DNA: TGTGCCAGCAGCCGCGACAGGAGCTCTGGAAACACCATATATTTT. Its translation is CASSRDRSSGNTIYF.

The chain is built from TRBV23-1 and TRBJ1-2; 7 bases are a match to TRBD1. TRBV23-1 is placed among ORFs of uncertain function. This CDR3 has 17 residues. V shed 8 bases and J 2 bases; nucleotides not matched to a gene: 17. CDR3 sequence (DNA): TGCGCCAGCTTTCGGGTTGACAGGGCGGTTTGGAACTATGGCTACACCTTC. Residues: CASFRVDRAVWNYGYTF.

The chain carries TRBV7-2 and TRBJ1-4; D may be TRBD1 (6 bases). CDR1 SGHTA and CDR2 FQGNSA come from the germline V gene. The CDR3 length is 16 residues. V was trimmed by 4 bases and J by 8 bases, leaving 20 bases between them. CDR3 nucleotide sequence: TGTGCCAGCAGCTCATCATACGCGGGGGCGAAAGAAAAACTGTTTTTT. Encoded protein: CASSSSYAGAKEKLFF.

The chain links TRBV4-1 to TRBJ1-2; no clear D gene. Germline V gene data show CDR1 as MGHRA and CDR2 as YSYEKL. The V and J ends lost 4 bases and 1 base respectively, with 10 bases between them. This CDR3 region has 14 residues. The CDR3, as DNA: TGCGCCAGCAGCCCCGACGGCCTTAACTATGGCTACACCTTC. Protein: CASSPDGLNYGYTF.

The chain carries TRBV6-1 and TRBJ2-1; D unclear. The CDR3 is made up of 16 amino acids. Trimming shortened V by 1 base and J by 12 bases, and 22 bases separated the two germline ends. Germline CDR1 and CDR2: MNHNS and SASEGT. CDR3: CASSEGFQLSKMTQFF. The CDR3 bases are TGTGCCAGCAGTGAAGGATTTCAACTCTCCAAGATGACGCAGTTCTTC.

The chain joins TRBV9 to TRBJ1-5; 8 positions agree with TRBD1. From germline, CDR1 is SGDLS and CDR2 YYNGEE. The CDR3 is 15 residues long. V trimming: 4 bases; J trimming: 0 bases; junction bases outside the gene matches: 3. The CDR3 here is CASSQGAVSNQPQHF. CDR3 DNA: TGTGCCAGCAGCCAGGGGGCGGTTAGCAATCAGCCCCAGCATTTT.

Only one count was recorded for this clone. CDR3 residues: CAWSRTDSGANVLTF. For the CDR3, the DNA is TGTGCCTGGAGCCGGACGGACTCTGGGGCCAACGTCCTGACTTTC. V gene TRBV30 combines with J gene TRBJ2-6, with D hard to call. Germline CDR1 GTSNPN, CDR2 SVGIG (reference sequence). V shed 3 bases and J shed 0 bases, with 9 bases lying between them. This CDR3 region has 15 residues.